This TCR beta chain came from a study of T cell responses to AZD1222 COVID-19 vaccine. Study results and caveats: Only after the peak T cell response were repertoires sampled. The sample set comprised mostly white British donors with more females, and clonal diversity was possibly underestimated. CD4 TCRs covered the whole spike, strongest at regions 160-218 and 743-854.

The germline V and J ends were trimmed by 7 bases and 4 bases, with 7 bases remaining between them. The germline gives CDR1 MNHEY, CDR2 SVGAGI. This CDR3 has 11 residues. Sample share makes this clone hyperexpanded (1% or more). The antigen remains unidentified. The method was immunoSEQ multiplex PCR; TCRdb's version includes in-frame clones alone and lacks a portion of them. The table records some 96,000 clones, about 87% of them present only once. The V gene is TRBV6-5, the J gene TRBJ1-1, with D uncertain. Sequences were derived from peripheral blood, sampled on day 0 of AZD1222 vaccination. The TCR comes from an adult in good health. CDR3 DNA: TGTGCCAGCATGGACTTCACTGAAGCTTTCTTT. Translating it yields CASMDFTEAFF.